The 28 T cell receptor beta chains in this list originate from one sample, sequenced in a study of cytomegalovirus exposure and HLA in healthy donors. The PCR contained 60 Vbeta and 13 Jbeta primers. Measured with immunoSEQ multiplex PCR; TCRdb has only the in-frame clones, and not every one. The sample lists 95,000 to 150,000 clones; 75% to 85% were seen once. The specimen was PBMCs. These receptor sequences come from a man aged 30 to 45 in good health and CMV-seropositive.

The chain links TRBV18 to TRBJ1-3; 7 nucleotides line up with TRBD1. The CDR3 length is 16 residues. Germline loops: CDR1 KGHSH, CDR2 LQKENI. Trimming at V came to 0 bases and at J to 0 bases, leaving 2 bases not matched to a gene. The CDR3 DNA reads as TGTGCCAGCTCACCACCGGGACAGAACTCTGGAAACACCATATATTTT. Residues: CASSPPGQNSGNTIYF.

The chain is built from TRBV29-1 and TRBJ1-1, with 8 nucleotides matching TRBD1. The CDR3 extends over 14 amino acids. V trimming: 7 bases; J trimming: 1 base; junction bases outside the gene matches: 8. Germline CDR1 SQVTM, CDR2 ANQGSEA. The CDR3 DNA reads TGCAGCGGGGATATTCAGGGGGCGAACACTGAAGCTTTCTTT. It yields the protein CSGDIQGANTEAFF.

This clone was detected only a few times. The V gene is TRBV27, the J gene TRBJ1-1, with unresolved D. Germline CDR1 is MNHEY and CDR2 is SMNVEV (reference sequence). Trimming pared 0 bases from V and 5 bases from J, leaving 10 bases between. This CDR3 contains 14 residues. CDR3: CASSLSRAETEAFF. CDR3 coding DNA: TGTGCCAGCAGTTTATCGAGGGCCGAGACTGAAGCTTTCTTT.

The chain employs TRBV18 and TRBJ1-1; weak D call: TRBD1 (5 bases). The germline V gene has CDR1 KGHSH and CDR2 LQKENI. Deletions cut 0 bases from V and 0 bases from J, with 8 bases between. There are 15 residues in the CDR3. CDR3 residues: CASSPPEGVNTEAFF. The DNA for the CDR3 is TGTGCCAGCTCACCACCGGAAGGGGTGAACACTGAAGCTTTCTTT.

V gene TRBV2 combines with J gene TRBJ1-5, with 10 nucleotides matching TRBD1. The CDR3 has 13 residues. The J segment lost 7 bases and the V segment lost 6 bases, leaving 3 bases of the junction unmatched. Germline CDR1 and CDR2: SNHLY and FYNNEI. In DNA form, the CDR3 reads TGTGCCAGCAGCCCGGACAGGGGGCAGCCCCAGCATTTT. Translated, it gives CASSPDRGQPQHF.

The chain is built from TRBV29-1 and TRBJ2-2; D possibly corresponds to TRBD1 (6 bases). Germline assignment: CDR1 SQVTM and CDR2 ANQGSEA. CDR3 length: 14 residues. Trimming cost V 5 bases and J 1 base, with 11 bases left between them. The CDR3 nucleotides read TGCAGCGTTAAGACAGGTGGGAACACCGGGGAGCTGTTTTTT. Protein: CSVKTGGNTGELFF.

The chain uses TRBV7-2 and TRBJ1-5; D perhaps matches TRBD1 (6 bases). The V gene lost 2 bases and the J gene lost 9 bases, with 26 bases spanning the gap. Germline values: CDR1 SGHTA, CDR2 FQGNSA. The CDR3 consists of 18 residues. CDR3 loop: CASSLSVGSGTIGSPQHF. CDR3 bases: TGTGCCAGCAGCTTAAGTGTAGGATCCGGGACAATAGGTTCGCCCCAGCATTTT.

Regarding this clone: Other DNA sequences of this sample code for an identical CDR3. The chain couples TRBV15 to TRBJ1-1, with D perhaps matching TRBD1 (6 bases). Trimming left V 5 bases short and J 6 bases short, with 16 bases between. Germline CDR1 reads LNHNV; CDR2 reads YYDKDF (reference sequence). The CDR3 spans 14 residues. The CDR3 spells CATSLAGAGAEAFF. CDR3 in DNA: TGTGCCACCAGCCTGGCAGGGGCTGGCGCTGAAGCTTTCTTT.

V usage is TRBV2 and J usage is TRBJ1-5; D call uncertain. Per germline, CDR1 SNHLY and CDR2 FYNNEI. V was trimmed by 3 bases and J by 3 bases, leaving 6 bases between them. This CDR3 has 13 amino acids. The CDR3: CASSERHNQPQHF. As DNA, the CDR3 is TGTGCCAGCAGTGAGAGGCACAATCAGCCCCAGCATTTT.

V gene TRBV7-9 combines with J gene TRBJ1-2; D is undetermined. The V end was cut by 3 bases, the J end by 2 bases, with 7 bases between. Germline assignment: CDR1 SEHNR and CDR2 FQNEAQ (reference sequence). This CDR3 is 13 amino acids long. CDR3 bases: TGTGCCAGCAGCTTGGGCATGAACTATGGCTACACCTTC. Translation: CASSLGMNYGYTF.

V is TRBV7-2 and J is TRBJ1-2; possibly TRBD1 for D (6 bases). The ends were cut back, 7 bases at V and 4 bases at J, with 10 bases in the middle. Germline-derived CDR1 and CDR2 are SGHTA and FQGNSA. This CDR3 has 12 residues. CDR3: CASNRDTYGYTF. Here the CDR3 DNA reads TGTGCCAGCAACAGGGACACCTATGGCTACACCTTC.

The chain couples TRBV12-5 to TRBJ1-1; weak D call: TRBD1 (6 bases). CDR1 and CDR2 from the germline V gene are LGHNT and FRNRAP. This CDR3 has 14 amino acids. Trimming shortened V by 2 bases and J by 12 bases, and 19 bases separated the two germline ends. CDR3 DNA sequence: TGTGCTAGTGGTTTGATTCAGGAAGGGGGTCATTCTTTCTTT. Its protein is CASGLIQEGGHSFF.

V and J are TRBV6-6 and TRBJ2-7, with TRBD2 as a possible D gene (7 bases). The germline V gene has CDR1 MNHNY and CDR2 SVGAGI (reference sequence). The CDR3 is 13 amino acids. V gave up 4 bases and J gave up 6 bases, with 13 bases separating them. CDR3 residues: CASSFRGAREQYF. DNA of the CDR3: TGTGCCAGCAGTTTTCGGGGGGCGCGCGAGCAGTACTTC.

This rearrangement joins TRBV18 to TRBJ2-7; the D gene is possibly TRBD1 (6 bases). The V end lost 4 bases, the J end lost 5 bases, and 12 bases lay between the germline ends. Per germline, CDR1 KGHSH and CDR2 LQKENI. The CDR3 length is 13 residues. CDR3 loop: CASSLAGDNEQYF. CDR3 in DNA: TGTGCCAGCTCACTAGCAGGGGATAACGAGCAGTACTTC. Based on the CDR3 plus reference TRBV18 and TRBJ2-7, the full variable domain is NAGVMQNPRHLVRRRGQEARLRCSPMKGHSHVYWYRQLPEEGLKFMVYLQKENIIDESGMPKERFSAEFPKEGPSILRIQQVVRGDSAAYFCASSLAGDNEQYFGPGTRLTVT.

The rearrangement links TRBV2 to TRBJ1-3, with 7 bases lining up with TRBD1. Germline V gene sequence: CDR1 SNHLY, CDR2 FYNNEI. The CDR3 covers 15 residues. V shed 5 bases, J shed 0 bases, and the junction held 4 bases outside the gene matches. The CDR3 loop reads CASSWDSDSGNTIYF. CDR3 in DNA: TGTGCCAGCAGTTGGGACAGTGACTCTGGAAACACCATATATTTT.

The chain carries TRBV6-5 and TRBJ1-6; D possibly corresponds to TRBD1 (5 bases). Deletions cut 7 bases from V and 5 bases from J, with 15 bases between. The V gene's germline CDR1 is MNHEY and CDR2 SVGAGI. The CDR3 runs to 15 residues. The chain's CDR3 is CASTTGGWNNSPLHF. The CDR3 DNA reads TGTGCCAGCACCACCGGGGGGTGGAATAATTCACCCCTCCACTTT.

The chain joins TRBV19 to TRBJ2-7; perhaps TRBD1 as D (6 bases). Germline V CDR1 and CDR2: LNHDA, SQIVND (reference sequence). The V gene lost 5 bases and the J gene lost 4 bases, with 12 bases spanning the gap. This CDR3 comprises 13 residues. CDR3 amino acids: CASSLTGMYEQYF. DNA of the CDR3: TGTGCCAGTAGTCTAACAGGGATGTACGAGCAGTACTTC.

This chain links TRBV30 with TRBJ2-3, with 7 bases matching TRBD1. Trimming removed 1 base from V and 4 bases from J; junction bases left unmatched: 8. Germline V gene lookup returns CDR1 GTSNPN and CDR2 SVGIG (reference sequence). The CDR3 totals 15 residues. The CDR3 loop reads CAWSADRVVSDTQYF. DNA for the CDR3: TGTGCCTGGAGTGCCGACAGGGTGGTATCAGATACGCAGTATTTT.

The chain combines TRBV11-2 with TRBJ2-5; D unresolved. TRBJ2-7 explains the end of the DNA better; the J call may be wrong. The germline CDR1 and CDR2 sequences are SGHAT and FQNNGV. CDR3 length equals 14 residues. The CDR3 DNA reads as TGTGCCAGCAGCCGAGTGGCGGACTCCTACGAGCAGTACTTC. It specifies CASSRVADSYEQYF.

The rearrangement uses TRBV27 and TRBJ2-7; 7 nucleotides line up with TRBD1. V dropped 3 bases and J dropped 3; count of bases not matched to a gene: 2. Germline CDR1 and CDR2: MNHEY and SMNVEV (reference sequence). The CDR3 is 13 residues long. The CDR3 nucleotides read TGTGCCAGCAGTTTTAGACAGGGCTACGAGCAGTACTTC. Amino acid sequence: CASSFRQGYEQYF.

The gene calls are TRBV7-9 and TRBJ2-3; 8 positions match TRBD2. The CDR3 consists of 15 residues. With 5 bases clipped from V and 3 bases from J, the junction kept 7 bases outside the gene matches. Germline CDR1 SEHNR, CDR2 FQNEAQ (reference sequence). The CDR3 DNA reads as TGTGCCAGCAGCATAACGGGGGGGTGGACAGATACGCAGTATTTT. Translating it yields CASSITGGWTDTQYF.

The chain has TRBV9 and TRBJ1-4, with D unresolved. V lost 1 base to trimming and J lost 7 bases, with 14 bases between them. The CDR3 runs to 15 residues. The germline V gene encodes CDR1 SGDLS and CDR2 YYNGEE. The CDR3 DNA reads TGTGCCAGCAGCGTATCGACTGCCTTGGGTGAAAAACTGTTTTTT. Amino acids: CASSVSTALGEKLFF.

V and J are TRBV6-6 and TRBJ1-5; possible D gene TRBD1, 6 bases. CDR1 and CDR2 (germline): MNHNY, SVGAGI (reference sequence). Trimming took off 6 bases at V and 3 bases at J, with 18 bases between the two ends. The CDR3 sequence is 16 residues long. The CDR3 here is CASSPTTGHINQPQHF. CDR3 nucleotides: TGTGCCAGCAGCCCAACTACGGGACACATCAATCAGCCCCAGCATTTT.

This rearrangement joins TRBV7-8 to TRBJ2-7; 7 bases line up with TRBD2. J lost 4 bases, V lost 1 base, and 7 bases had no gene match. The CDR3 spans 15 residues. CDR1 and CDR2 from the germline V gene are SGHVS and FQNEAQ. CDR3 sequence reads: CASSLESAGVYEQYF. The CDR3 nucleotides read TGTGCCAGCAGCTTAGAGAGCGCGGGGGTTTACGAGCAGTACTTC.

V gene TRBV5-1 combines with J gene TRBJ2-5; D not certain. V was trimmed by 5 bases and J by 1 base, leaving 6 bases between them. Germline lookup yields CDR1 SGHRS and CDR2 YFSETQ. This CDR3 is 12 amino acids long. The CDR3 DNA reads TGCGCCAGCAGTCCGGGCCAAGAGACCCAGTACTTC. Its protein is CASSPGQETQYF. Full variable domain (remainder filled in from reference TRBV5-1 and TRBJ2-5): KAGVTQTPRYLIKTRGQQVTLSCSPISGHRSVSWYQQTPGQGLQFLFEYFSETQRNKGNFPGRFSGRQFSNSRSEMNVSTLELGDSALYLCASSPGQETQYFGPGTRLLVL.

J is TRBJ2-5 and V is TRBV29-1; 9 bases map to TRBD2. There are 13 residues in the CDR3. The germline gives CDR1 SQVTM, CDR2 ANQGSEA. V dropped 5 bases and J dropped 2; count of bases not matched to a gene: 3. CDR3: CSVRLAEQETQYF. The CDR3 DNA reads as TGCAGCGTTAGACTAGCGGAACAAGAGACCCAGTACTTC.

The chain employs TRBV7-8 and TRBJ1-5; TRBD1 is a possible D gene (5 bases). V was trimmed by 1 base and J by 4 bases, leaving 8 bases between them. Germline assignment: CDR1 SGHVS and CDR2 FQNEAQ. The CDR3 runs 14 residues. CDR3: CASSLGGGNQPQHF. The CDR3 DNA follows: TGTGCCAGCAGCTTAGGTGGGGGGAATCAGCCCCAGCATTTT.

As for this clone: An end of the junction does not agree with germline; a read error may underlie this. The chain carries TRBV9 and TRBJ2-2; no firm D call. This CDR3 has 13 amino acids. Per germline, CDR1 SGDLS and CDR2 YYNGEE. DNA of the CDR3: TGTGCCGGCAGCGAGCGGAACACCGGGGAGCTGTTTTTT. Translating gives CAGSERNTGELFF.